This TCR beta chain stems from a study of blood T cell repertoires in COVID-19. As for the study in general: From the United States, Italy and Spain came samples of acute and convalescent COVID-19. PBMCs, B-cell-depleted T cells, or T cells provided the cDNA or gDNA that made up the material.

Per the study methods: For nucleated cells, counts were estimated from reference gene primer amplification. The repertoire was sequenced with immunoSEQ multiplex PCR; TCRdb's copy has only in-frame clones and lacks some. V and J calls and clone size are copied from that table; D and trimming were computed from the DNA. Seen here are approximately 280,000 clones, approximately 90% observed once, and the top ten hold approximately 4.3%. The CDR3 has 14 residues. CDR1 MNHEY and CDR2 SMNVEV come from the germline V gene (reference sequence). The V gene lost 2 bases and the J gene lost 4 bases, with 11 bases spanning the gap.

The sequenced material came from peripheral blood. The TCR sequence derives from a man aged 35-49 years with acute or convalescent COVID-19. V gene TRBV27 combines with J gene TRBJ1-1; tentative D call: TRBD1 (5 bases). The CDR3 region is CASSLGGEVTEAFF. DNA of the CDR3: TGTGCCAGCAGTTTAGGGGGGGAGGTCACTGAAGCTTTCTTT.